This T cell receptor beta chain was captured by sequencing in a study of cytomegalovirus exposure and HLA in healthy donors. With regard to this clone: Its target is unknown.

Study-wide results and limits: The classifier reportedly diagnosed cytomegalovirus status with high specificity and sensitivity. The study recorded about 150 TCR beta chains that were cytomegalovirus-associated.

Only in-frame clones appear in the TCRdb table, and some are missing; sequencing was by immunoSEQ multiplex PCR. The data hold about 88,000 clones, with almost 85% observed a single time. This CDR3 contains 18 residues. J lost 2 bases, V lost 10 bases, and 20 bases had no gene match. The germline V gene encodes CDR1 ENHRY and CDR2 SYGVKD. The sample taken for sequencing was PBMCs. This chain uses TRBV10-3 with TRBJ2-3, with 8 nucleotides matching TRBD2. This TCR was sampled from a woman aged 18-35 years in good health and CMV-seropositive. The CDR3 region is CATYPSGGMVRVTDTQYF. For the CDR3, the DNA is TGTGCCACCTATCCGAGCGGGGGTATGGTTCGGGTCACAGATACGCAGTATTTT.